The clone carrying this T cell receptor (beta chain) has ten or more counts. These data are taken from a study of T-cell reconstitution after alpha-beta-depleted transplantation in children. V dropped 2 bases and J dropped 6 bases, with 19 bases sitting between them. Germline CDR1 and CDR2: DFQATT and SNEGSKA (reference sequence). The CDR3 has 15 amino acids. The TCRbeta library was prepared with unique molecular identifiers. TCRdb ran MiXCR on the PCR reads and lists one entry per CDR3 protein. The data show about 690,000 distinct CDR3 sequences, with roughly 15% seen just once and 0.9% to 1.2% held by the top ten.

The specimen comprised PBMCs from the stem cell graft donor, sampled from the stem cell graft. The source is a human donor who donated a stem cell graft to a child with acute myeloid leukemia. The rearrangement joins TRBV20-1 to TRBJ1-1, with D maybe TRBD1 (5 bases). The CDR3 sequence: CSARSSGGLRSEAFF. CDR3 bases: TGCAGTGCTAGATCGAGCGGGGGGTTACGTTCTGAAGCTTTCTTT.